Here is one T cell receptor beta chain with its context. Specified treatment: randomized to nivolumab then ipilimumab (arm A) or the reverse (arm B). From thawed PBMCs, live CD3+CD8+ cells negative for CD19 and CD56 were sorted. This entry comes from a study of sequential checkpoint blockade in melanoma. At the level of the study: Arm A got nivolumab then ipilimumab; arm B the reverse, 1:1. Both treatment sequences were followed by maintenance nivolumab.

Profiled with immunoSEQ multiplex PCR; TCRdb holds only in-frame clones, not every one. Of several thousand clones listed, around 70% were seen once; the top ten hold around 24%. Germline V CDR1 and CDR2: MNHEY, SMNVEV (reference sequence). The CDR3 contains 15 residues. J gave up 8 bases and V 2 bases, and 6 bases lay outside the gene matches. This material consisted of CD8+ T cells sorted from blood (inferred from file names), taken from a patient given nivolumab and ipilimumab in sequence. The receptor's source is a human donor with melanoma. This chain links TRBV27 with TRBJ1-4; the match to TRBD1 covers 9 bases. The CDR3 nucleotides read TGTGCCAGCAGTTTACGTTGGGACAGGGAAGAAAAACTGTTTTTT. It encodes CASSLRWDREEKLFF. Using reference TRBV27 and TRBJ1-4 for the parts outside the CDR3, the full variable domain is EAQVTQNPRYLITVTGKKLTVTCSQNMNHEYMSWYRQDPGLGLRQIYYSMNVEVTDKGDVPEGYKVSRKEKRNFPLILESPSPNQTSLYFCASSLRWDREEKLFFGSGTQLSVL.